Following are 23 T cell receptor beta chains from one sample sequenced in a study of early T cells in non-severe SARS-CoV-2 infection. MiXCR, applied by TCRdb to the 5' RACE reads, yields one record per CDR3 protein. The table lists roughly 77,000 distinct CDR3 sequences, around 12% of them singletons. The sequencing sample was made of whole blood. These receptors all come from an adult who was a healthcare worker with PCR-confirmed SARS-CoV-2 infection or an uninfected control (not recorded which).

The rearrangement joins TRBV7-3 to TRBJ1-2, with 8 bases identical to TRBD1. Germline CDR1 and CDR2: SGHTA and FQGTGA. J lost 4 bases, V lost 5 bases, and 12 bases had no gene match. The CDR3 has 16 amino acids. This CDR3 is CASSPTPGGLGYGYTF. In DNA, the CDR3 is TGTGCCAGCAGCCCCACCCCAGGGGGCTTGGGCTATGGCTACACCTTC.

In its sample, this clonotype was seen many times. The V call is TRBV6-6, the J call TRBJ1-2; 8 bases are a match to TRBD1. Trimming took 2 bases from V and 4 from J; bases not matched to a gene: 3. Germline V gene sequence: CDR1 MNHNY, CDR2 SVGAGI (reference sequence). The CDR3 is made up of 14 amino acids. The CDR3 nucleotides are TGTGCCAGCAGTTACAGACAGGGGTTCTATGGCTACACCTTC. It translates to CASSYRQGFYGYTF.

The J gene is TRBJ2-7, the V gene TRBV6-4, with a weak D call TRBD1 (5 bases). This CDR3 is built from 12 residues. Germline V gene sequence: CDR1 MRHNA, CDR2 SNTAGT. The CDR3 nucleotides read TGTGCGGGCCGGGCAGGGAACCACGAGCAGTACTTC. Its protein is CAGRAGNHEQYF.

In this sample, this clonotype turned up a few times. The V and J genes are TRBV11-2 and TRBJ2-1; the D gene is possibly TRBD2 (6 bases). Germline assignment: CDR1 SGHAT and CDR2 FQNNGV. Trimming took off 4 bases at V and 3 bases at J, with 10 bases between the two ends. There are 14 residues in the CDR3. The CDR3 sequence: CASSSWGDYNEQFF. As DNA, the CDR3 is TGTGCCAGCAGCTCCTGGGGGGACTACAATGAGCAGTTCTTC. Using reference TRBV11-2 and TRBJ2-1 for the parts outside the CDR3, the full variable domain is EAGVAQSPRYKIIEKRQSVAFWCNPISGHATLYWYQQILGQGPKLLIQFQNNGVVDDSQLPKDRFSAERLKGVDSTLKIQPAKLEDSAVYLCASSSWGDYNEQFFGPGTRLTVL.

This clonotype has more than one count but fewer than ten. The rearrangement joins TRBV27 to TRBJ2-7; TRBD2 aligns across 9 bases. Trimming at V came to 2 bases and at J to 3 bases, leaving 2 bases not matched to a gene. Looked up from germline, CDR1 is MNHEY and CDR2 is SMNVEV (reference sequence). This CDR3 spans 14 amino acids. DNA for the CDR3: TGTGCCAGCAGTTTAAGAGCGGGAGGCTACGAGCAGTACTTC. Protein: CASSLRAGGYEQYF.

This clonotype was picked up a small number of times. The V call is TRBV7-9, the J call TRBJ2-7; TRBD1 is a possible D gene (5 bases). The germline V gene encodes CDR1 SEHNR and CDR2 FQNEAQ (reference sequence). Trimming removed 4 bases at V and 2 bases at J, with 18 bases between. This CDR3 has 16 residues. CDR3 region: CASSSSPWGETYEQYF. In nucleotides, the CDR3 is TGTGCCAGCAGCTCCAGCCCTTGGGGCGAGACCTACGAGCAGTACTTC.

This clonotype was counted many times. The rearrangement uses TRBV5-1 and TRBJ2-3; TRBD2 aligns across 8 bases. CDR1 SGHRS and CDR2 YFSETQ come from the germline V gene. J gave up 4 bases and V 4 bases, and 5 bases lay outside the gene matches. This CDR3 region has 14 residues. The CDR3 DNA sequence: TGCGCCAGCAGCCCACAGCGGGGGTCAGATACGCAGTATTTT. This codes for CASSPQRGSDTQYF.

This clonotype was counted a few times. CDR3 DNA sequence: TGTGCCAGCAGTCCAGGGCGGGGGACTAATCAGCCCCAGCATTTT. Its protein is CASSPGRGTNQPQHF. The chain links TRBV28 to TRBJ1-5; D possibly corresponds to TRBD1 (5 bases). Trimming took off 5 bases at V and 4 bases at J, with 15 bases between the two ends. This CDR3 contains 15 residues. The germline gives CDR1 MDHEN, CDR2 SYDVKM.

This clonotype was counted between two and nine times. The genes are TRBV5-1 and TRBJ2-7; D is unclear. V lost 6 bases, J lost 3 bases, and 19 bases lay in between. CDR3 size: 15 residues. Germline V gives CDR1 SGHRS, CDR2 YFSETQ. The CDR3 protein is CASKVTSNLFYEQYF. The CDR3 DNA sequence: TGCGCCAGCAAAGTCACCTCCAATCTGTTCTACGAGCAGTACTTC. The variable domain in full, with the rest retrieved from reference TRBV5-1 and TRBJ2-7, is KAGVTQTPRYLIKTRGQQVTLSCSPISGHRSVSWYQQTPGQGLQFLFEYFSETQRNKGNFPGRFSGRQFSNSRSEMNVSTLELGDSALYLCASKVTSNLFYEQYFGPGTRLTVT.

The chain joins TRBV19 to TRBJ1-2; D unresolved. CDR1 is LNHDA, CDR2 SQIVND, per germline (reference sequence). Trimming took off 7 bases at V and 2 bases at J, with 8 bases between the two ends. The CDR3 runs to 12 residues. Here the CDR3 DNA reads TGTGCCAGTAATGAGCAAAACTATGGCTACACCTTC. Translating it yields CASNEQNYGYTF.

This clonotype came up a few times. This chain joins TRBV20-1 and TRBJ2-7; 8 positions agree with TRBD1. The CDR3 is made up of 13 amino acids. Germline CDR1 reads DFQATT; CDR2 reads SNEGSKA (reference sequence). Losses at the gene ends were 3 bases for V and 2 bases for J; bases not matched to a gene: 3. Written as DNA, the CDR3 is TGCAGTGCTAGGCGACAGGGGCCCTACGAGCAGTACTTC. Translating gives CSARRQGPYEQYF.

This clonotype appeared many times. The gene calls are TRBV7-9 and TRBJ2-3; 10 bases line up with TRBD2. Germline V CDR1 and CDR2: SEHNR, FQNEAQ (reference sequence). The J segment lost 8 bases and the V segment lost 4 bases, leaving 6 bases of the junction unmatched. The CDR3 runs to 14 residues. CDR3 residues: CASSSLAGLRTQYF. As DNA, the CDR3 is TGTGCCAGCAGCTCACTAGCGGGGCTACGTACGCAGTATTTT.

This clonotype was observed a few times. This sequence joins TRBV7-2 and TRBJ1-6; possible D gene TRBD1, 5 bases. V was shortened by 5 bases and J by 10 bases, with 15 bases between the two germline ends. CDR1 SGHTA and CDR2 FQGNSA come from the germline V gene. This CDR3 has 14 amino acids. The DNA for the CDR3 is TGTGCCAGCAGCCCGGGACCCCCGGGGTCACCCCTCCACTTT. This codes for CASSPGPPGSPLHF.

The genes are TRBV7-9 and TRBJ2-3; a possible D gene is TRBD2 (9 bases). Germline lookup yields CDR1 SEHNR and CDR2 FQNEAQ (reference sequence). CDR3 length: 16 residues. Deletions cut 3 bases from V and 6 bases from J, with 19 bases between. The CDR3 region is CASSLSDRAGGDTQYF. The CDR3 DNA reads as TGTGCCAGCAGCTTGTCGGACAGGGCGGGAGGGGATACGCAGTATTTT. The full variable domain, rest sourced from reference TRBV7-9 and TRBJ2-3, is DTGVSQNPRHKITKRGQNVTFRCDPISEHNRLYWYRQTLGQGPEFLTYFQNEAQLEKSRLLSDRFSAERPKGSFSTLEIQRTEQGDSAMYLCASSLSDRAGGDTQYFGPGTRLTVL.

The sample holds many counts of this clonotype. The rearrangement uses TRBV6-1 and TRBJ1-5, with TRBD1 matching 8 bases. V dropped 4 bases and J dropped 6; count of bases not matched to a gene: 8. The CDR3 is 15 residues long. CDR1 MNHNS and CDR2 SASEGT come from the germline V gene. CDR3 bases: TGTGCCAGCAGTGGGGCCGCAGGGGGCGGTCAGCCCCAGCATTTT. It encodes CASSGAAGGGQPQHF.

Comments on this clonotype: This may come from a read error, since a much larger clone is one base off. V and J are TRBV20-1 and TRBJ2-7, with 13 bases aligning to TRBD2. Germline V gene lookup returns CDR1 DFQATT and CDR2 SNEGSKA (reference sequence). V shed 5 bases and J 2 bases; nucleotides not matched to a gene: 6. CDR3 length equals 15 residues. Here the CDR3 reads CSASGLAGTTYEQYF. As DNA, the CDR3 is TGCAGTGCTTCGGGACTAGCGGGAACCACCTACGAGCAGTACTTC.

Concerning this clonotype: This may be a read error: a much more frequent sequence differs by one nucleotide. The chain uses TRBV5-1 and TRBJ2-7, with D perhaps TRBD2 (6 bases). Between the trimmed V and J ends, which lost 3 bases and 3 bases, there was a span of 16 bases. Germline V gene data show CDR1 as SGHRS and CDR2 as YFSETQ. The CDR3 spans 15 residues. In DNA form, the CDR3 reads TGCGCCAGCAGCTACGTCGGGACTGGCAACTACGAGCAGTACTTC. Translating it yields CASSYVGTGNYEQYF.

This clonotype was counted ten times or more. The CDR3 sequence is CASSLSLDGEKLFF. CDR3 coding DNA: TGTGCCAGCAGTTTAAGCCTGGATGGGGAAAAACTGTTTTTT. The gene calls are TRBV6-6 and TRBJ1-4, with D unclear. Germline loops: CDR1 MNHNY, CDR2 SVGAGI (reference sequence). V was trimmed by 4 bases and J by 8 bases, leaving 14 bases between them. The CDR3 contains 14 residues.

This clonotype has only a few counts. This chain connects TRBV11-2 to TRBJ2-5, with 7 bases fitting TRBD1. CDR1 and CDR2 (germline): SGHAT, FQNNGV. J gave up 3 bases and V 3 bases, and 7 bases lay outside the gene matches. The length of the CDR3 is 15 residues. The chain's CDR3 is CASSFLRDSKETQYF. In DNA form, the CDR3 reads TGTGCCAGCAGCTTCCTCCGGGACAGCAAAGAGACCCAGTACTTC. Complete variable domain (other parts from reference TRBV11-2 and TRBJ2-5): EAGVAQSPRYKIIEKRQSVAFWCNPISGHATLYWYQQILGQGPKLLIQFQNNGVVDDSQLPKDRFSAERLKGVDSTLKIQPAKLEDSAVYLCASSFLRDSKETQYFGPGTRLLVL.

This clonotype was recorded at least ten times. The chain recombines TRBV27 with TRBJ1-6; perhaps TRBD1 as D (6 bases). Per germline, CDR1 MNHEY and CDR2 SMNVEV (reference sequence). Trimming stripped 0 bases from V and 8 bases from J, with 11 bases between. This CDR3 is 15 amino acids long. CDR3 amino acids: CASSLSTGSHSPLHF. The CDR3 nucleotides are TGTGCCAGCAGTTTATCTACAGGGAGTCATTCACCCCTCCACTTT.

The sample holds many counts of this clonotype. This chain uses TRBV12-3 or TRBV12-4 with TRBJ1-5; D unresolved. V was cut by 4 bases and J by 3 bases, with 13 bases left in between. This CDR3 comprises 15 residues. Here the CDR3 DNA reads TGTGCCAGCAGTTCCCGGACGGGTTACAATCAGCCCCAGCATTTT. Translation gives CASSSRTGYNQPQHF.

This clonotype was observed a few times. V is TRBV27 and J is TRBJ1-2; unclear D gene. The germline V gene encodes CDR1 MNHEY and CDR2 SMNVEV (reference sequence). Trimming took off 5 bases at V and 4 bases at J, with 17 bases between the two ends. The CDR3 sequence is 15 residues long. CDR3 sequence reads: CASSPKGLTFYGYTF. CDR3 coding DNA: TGTGCCAGCAGTCCGAAAGGACTAACTTTCTATGGCTACACCTTC.

This clonotype occurred many times. The chain uses TRBV2 and TRBJ2-1; 7 positions match TRBD1. Looked up from germline, CDR1 is SNHLY and CDR2 is FYNNEI. J was trimmed by 4 bases and V by 3 bases; bases with no gene match: 9. The CDR3 is made up of 16 amino acids. The CDR3 DNA reads as TGTGCCAGCAGTGAGGGGCCCGGGACAGCTTACAATGAGCAGTTCTTC. Translated, it gives CASSEGPGTAYNEQFF.